These 4 T cell receptor beta chains share one sample of origin, sequenced in a study of T-cell reconstitution after alpha-beta-depleted transplantation in children. Unique molecular identifiers were incorporated during preparation of the TCRbeta library. Each CDR3 protein gets one entry after TCRdb re-called the PCR reads with MiXCR. The sample lists some 500,000 distinct CDR3 sequences, around 20% occurring once. The material sequenced was PBMCs from the stem cell graft donor, taken from the stem cell graft. The receptors were gathered from a human donor who donated a stem cell graft to a child with acute lymphoblastic leukemia.

This sequence joins TRBV2 and TRBJ2-7, with 11 bases aligning to TRBD1. After removal of 0 bases from V and 2 bases from J, the junction contained 3 bases not matched to a gene. The CDR3 has 16 residues. Germline lookup yields CDR1 SNHLY and CDR2 FYNNEI. As DNA, the CDR3 is TGTGCCAGCAGTGAAGCACCGGGACAGGGGGCCTACGAGCAGTACTTC. It encodes CASSEAPGQGAYEQYF.

The genes are TRBV7-2 and TRBJ2-3, with a weak D call TRBD1 (6 bases). V lost 5 bases and J 5 bases, leaving 20 bases between the germline ends. The CDR3 is 16 residues long. Germline V gene lookup returns CDR1 SGHTA and CDR2 FQGNSA. Written as DNA, the CDR3 is TGTGCCAGCAGCCCAGGGTACGGCAGGGGAGAAGATACGCAGTATTTT. Translating gives CASSPGYGRGEDTQYF.

The chain couples TRBV9 to TRBJ2-2, with 7 nucleotides matching TRBD1. This CDR3 spans 15 amino acids. The V gene's germline CDR1 is SGDLS and CDR2 YYNGEE. Trimming at V came to 0 bases and at J to 2 bases, leaving 1 base not matched to a gene. The CDR3 region has the DNA TGTGCCAGCAGCGTAGTAGGGGGCAACACCGGGGAGCTGTTTTTT. Residues: CASSVVGGNTGELFF.

The V gene is TRBV5-1, the J gene TRBJ2-5; TRBD1 matches at 9 bases. Germline V gene data show CDR1 as SGHRS and CDR2 as YFSETQ. The CDR3 has 15 residues. The V gene end was trimmed by 3 bases and the J gene end by 5 bases; junction bases not matched to a gene: 8. The DNA for the CDR3 is TGCGCCAGCAGCTGGATGGGACAGGGAGGGGAGACCCAGTACTTC. Protein sequence: CASSWMGQGGETQYF.